Following are 18 T cell receptor beta chains from one sample sequenced in a study of patients and donors after allogeneic stem cell transplantation. TCRdb re-derived calls from the RT-PCR reads in MiXCR, one entry per CDR3 protein. Altogether about 410,000 distinct CDR3 sequences are present, roughly 17% being singletons, with the ten largest covering around 7.9%. Sequenced sample: blood, either unsorted or a sorted T cell fraction (not recorded which). The receptors come from a human donor who was either an allogeneic HSCT recipient or a stem cell or donor lymphocyte infusion donor (not recorded which). It is not recorded whose cells these are; they may come from a transplant donor.

This clonotype was found a few times. V gene TRBV7-9 combines with J gene TRBJ2-7; the match to TRBD2 covers 7 bases. The CDR3 extends over 14 amino acids. Germline V gene data show CDR1 as SEHNR and CDR2 as FQNEAQ (reference sequence). The ends lost 7 bases at V and 3 bases at J; junction bases unmatched: 9. The CDR3 DNA reads as TGTGCCAGCACCGATACGGGGGGTGACTACGAGCAGTACTTC. Translated, it gives CASTDTGGDYEQYF. Based on the CDR3 plus reference TRBV7-9 and TRBJ2-7, the full variable domain is DTGVSQNPRHKITKRGQNVTFRCDPISEHNRLYWYRQTLGQGPEFLTYFQNEAQLEKSRLLSDRFSAERPKGSFSTLEIQRTEQGDSAMYLCASTDTGGDYEQYFGPGTRLTVT.

The table lists this clonotype with many counts. This chain links TRBV24-1 with TRBJ1-2, with D possibly TRBD1 on 6 matching bases. The CDR3 has 15 residues. Trimming stripped 3 bases from V and 6 bases from J, with 16 bases between. In germline, CDR1 is KGHDR, CDR2 SFDVKD. CDR3 sequence: CATSDPPGQSDGYTF. Written as DNA, the CDR3 is TGTGCCACCAGTGATCCCCCGGGACAAAGCGATGGCTACACCTTC.

The rearrangement links TRBV5-1 to TRBJ2-5; weak D call: TRBD1 (8 bases). Germline assignment: CDR1 SGHRS and CDR2 YFSETQ. This CDR3 has 14 residues. The germline V and J ends were trimmed by 4 bases and 4 bases, with 14 bases remaining between them. The CDR3 DNA follows: TGCGCCAGCAGCCCTAACAGGGGGGGAGAGACCCAGTACTTC. This gives the protein CASSPNRGGETQYF. Together with reference TRBV5-1 and TRBJ2-5, the CDR3 gives the full variable domain: KAGVTQTPRYLIKTRGQQVTLSCSPISGHRSVSWYQQTPGQGLQFLFEYFSETQRNKGNFPGRFSGRQFSNSRSEMNVSTLELGDSALYLCASSPNRGGETQYFGPGTRLLVL.

This clonotype showed up just a few times. V gene TRBV19 combines with J gene TRBJ1-1; possibly TRBD1 for D (5 bases). Between the trimmed V and J ends, which lost 6 bases and 0 bases, there was a span of 11 bases. CDR3 length: 14 residues. CDR1 and CDR2 (germline): LNHDA, SQIVND (reference sequence). This CDR3 is CASRTGLLNTEAFF. In DNA form, the CDR3 reads TGTGCCAGTAGAACGGGACTCTTGAACACTGAAGCTTTCTTT.

V is TRBV6-2 or TRBV6-3 and J is TRBJ2-7; D is unresolved. Germline-derived CDR1 and CDR2 are MNHEY and SVGEGT. V was pared by 5 bases and J by 2 bases, with 13 bases between. This CDR3 spans 14 amino acids. CDR3 sequence (DNA): TGTGCCAGCAGTCCCCCCCTTAAGCCCTACGAGCAGTACTTC. It encodes CASSPPLKPYEQYF.

This clonotype was found a few times. V usage is TRBV10-3 and J usage is TRBJ2-2; TRBD2 matches 13 bases. Trimming at V came to 8 bases and at J to 6 bases, leaving 6 bases not matched to a gene. Germline-derived CDR1 and CDR2 are ENHRY and SYGVKD. The CDR3 spans 15 residues. The CDR3 loop reads CAIGLAGAPPGELFF. CDR3 DNA sequence: TGTGCCATCGGACTAGCGGGAGCCCCGCCCGGGGAGCTGTTTTTT.

J is TRBJ1-3 and V is TRBV5-1, with 7 nucleotides matching TRBD1. Trimming at V came to 4 bases and at J to 7 bases, leaving 11 bases not matched to a gene. The V gene's germline CDR1 is SGHRS and CDR2 YFSETQ. This CDR3 spans 15 amino acids. CDR3 sequence: CASSLTGTEVNTIYF. The CDR3 bases are TGCGCCAGCAGCCTAACCGGGACAGAAGTTAACACCATATATTTT.

This clonotype turned up a few times. This chain joins TRBV5-1 and TRBJ1-1; no clear D. Germline V gene sequence: CDR1 SGHRS, CDR2 YFSETQ. V was clipped by 2 bases and J by 1 base, with 12 bases between them. The length of the CDR3 is 15 residues. The CDR3 sequence is CASSFRPGRNTEAFF. The CDR3 nucleotides are TGCGCCAGCAGCTTTCGGCCGGGGAGGAACACTGAAGCTTTCTTT.

This chain uses TRBV6-5 with TRBJ1-5; a weak D match, TRBD1 (5 bases). This CDR3 region has 14 residues. Germline V gene lookup returns CDR1 MNHEY and CDR2 SVGAGI. Trimming shortened V by 2 bases and J by 7 bases, and 12 bases separated the two germline ends. Written as DNA, the CDR3 is TGTGCCAGCAGTTACGATCAGGGTAACCAGCCCCAGCATTTT. Residues: CASSYDQGNQPQHF.

This clonotype was seen a few times. V and J are TRBV6-2 or TRBV6-3 and TRBJ2-7; TRBD2 might be the D (6 bases). V lost 2 bases to trimming and J lost 2 bases, with 10 bases between them. CDR1 is MNHEY and CDR2 is SVGEGT in the germline V gene. The length of the CDR3 is 14 residues. CDR3 in DNA: TGTGCCAGCAGTTACGGCGGGACCGCCTACGAGCAGTACTTC. This translates into CASSYGGTAYEQYF.

The J gene is TRBJ1-6, the V gene TRBV4-2, with 11 bases that match TRBD1. CDR1 is LGHNA and CDR2 is YNFKEQ in the germline V gene. This CDR3 has 15 residues. The junction had 7 bases not matched to a gene; V was cut back by 6 bases and J by 9 bases. CDR3 in DNA: TGTGCCAGCAGGGAACTGGACAGGGGGCTTTCACCCCTCCACTTT. Translation: CASRELDRGLSPLHF.

This clonotype was counted only a few times. This chain uses TRBV6-2 or TRBV6-3 with TRBJ2-7; D is uncertain. Between the trimmed V and J ends, which lost 6 bases and 5 bases, there was a span of 8 bases. CDR1 is MNHEY, CDR2 SVGEGT, per germline. This CDR3 region has 11 residues. For the CDR3, the DNA is TGTGCCAGCAGAGCGTCCCACGAGCAGTACTTC. It translates to CASRASHEQYF.

This clonotype was observed a few times. This sequence joins TRBV27 and TRBJ2-3, with D perhaps TRBD1 (5 bases). Germline CDR1 MNHEY, CDR2 SMNVEV (reference sequence). Trimming left V 3 bases short and J 5 bases short, with 9 bases between. This CDR3 has 13 amino acids. The CDR3 spells CASSFNRKDTQYF. The CDR3 DNA is TGTGCCAGCAGTTTCAACAGGAAAGATACGCAGTATTTT.

The J gene is TRBJ1-1, the V gene TRBV5-1; D is unclear. In germline, CDR1 is SGHRS, CDR2 YFSETQ. The CDR3 is 14 amino acids. Deletions cut 0 bases from V and 0 bases from J, with 6 bases between. In DNA, the CDR3 is TGCGCCAGCAGCTTGGAACCGGTGAACACTGAAGCTTTCTTT. Translation: CASSLEPVNTEAFF.

This clonotype was picked up a small number of times. This chain connects TRBV20-1 to TRBJ2-1, with 8 positions matching TRBD2. The germline V gene has CDR1 DFQATT and CDR2 SNEGSKA (reference sequence). Germline trimming cut 0 bases from V and 3 bases from J; bases unmatched to any gene: 7. This CDR3 comprises 16 residues. The CDR3 region is CSAREPAGDYYNEQFF. Written as DNA, the CDR3 is TGCAGTGCTAGAGAGCCAGCGGGGGACTACTACAATGAGCAGTTCTTC.

This clonotype has a handful of counts. This chain uses TRBV24-1 with TRBJ1-1; 7 bases fit TRBD1. Germline V gene sequence: CDR1 KGHDR, CDR2 SFDVKD. V lost 12 bases and J lost 5; bases outside the gene matches: 5. The CDR3 contains 11 residues. This CDR3 reads CAASGGTEAFF. The CDR3 nucleotides read TGTGCCGCATCAGGGGGGACTGAAGCTTTCTTT.

The chain links TRBV9 to TRBJ1-5; D is possibly TRBD1 (5 bases). The CDR3 contains 15 residues. Germline V CDR1 and CDR2: SGDLS, YYNGEE. V lost 0 bases and J 2 bases, leaving 9 bases between the germline ends. The CDR3 region is CASSVDGGRNQPQHF. The CDR3 nucleotides are TGTGCCAGCAGCGTAGACGGGGGTCGCAATCAGCCCCAGCATTTT.

There are a few counts of this clonotype. J is TRBJ2-7 and V is TRBV20-1; D possibly corresponds to TRBD2 (7 bases). Per the germline V gene, CDR1 is DFQATT and CDR2 is SNEGSKA (reference sequence). Trimming left V 5 bases short and J 1 base short, with 15 bases between. The CDR3 is made up of 14 amino acids. The CDR3 spells CSASRSGTSYEQYF. The CDR3 DNA reads TGCAGTGCTTCAAGGAGCGGGACATCCTACGAGCAGTACTTC.